These 18 T cell receptor beta chains share one sample of origin, sequenced in a study of blood T cell repertoires in COVID-19. Some clones are missing from TCRdb's copy, which holds only in-frame ones; the method was immunoSEQ multiplex PCR. The sample holds 250,000 to 300,000 clones, approximately 86% seen once. The material sequenced was peripheral blood. The receptors stem from a woman aged 70-85 years with COVID-19, enrolled during active disease.

J is TRBJ1-2 and V is TRBV14; a weak D match, TRBD1 (5 bases). Trimming pared 1 base from V and 13 bases from J, leaving 13 bases between. CDR3 length equals 12 residues. Germline assignment: CDR1 SGHDN and CDR2 FVKESK. The CDR3 sequence is CASSQVSGAGTF. DNA of the CDR3: TGTGCCAGCAGCCAAGTGAGCGGGGCGGGCACCTTC.

The chain couples TRBV13 to TRBJ2-2; 9 bases line up with TRBD2. After removal of 5 bases from V and 3 bases from J, the junction contained 7 bases not matched to a gene. Per the germline V gene, CDR1 is PRHDT and CDR2 is FYEKMQ (reference sequence). The CDR3 contains 16 residues. The CDR3 DNA reads as TGTGCCAGCAGCCTACCTAGCGGGGATTACACCGGGGAGCTGTTTTTT. Translating it yields CASSLPSGDYTGELFF.

The chain is built from TRBV7-9 and TRBJ2-1; TRBD2 matches at 11 bases. Trimming cost V 1 base and J 15 bases; bases outside gene matches: 11. This CDR3 contains 15 residues. Germline-derived CDR1 and CDR2 are SEHNR and FQNEAQ (reference sequence). CDR3 loop: CASSLETSGKLLGFF. Written as DNA, the CDR3 is TGTGCCAGCAGCTTAGAGACTAGCGGGAAATTGTTGGGGTTCTTC.

V and J are TRBV19 and TRBJ1-2; no definite D call. This CDR3 region has 16 residues. Trimming shortened V by 5 bases and J by 4 bases, and 20 bases separated the two germline ends. Germline V gene lookup returns CDR1 LNHDA and CDR2 SQIVND (reference sequence). DNA for the CDR3: TGTGCCAGTAGTGCCCAAGGCCTACCGGGGTCCTATGGCTACACCTTC. It specifies CASSAQGLPGSYGYTF.

V gene TRBV29-1 combines with J gene TRBJ2-1; D not certain. The CDR3 sequence is 14 residues long. The germline V gene encodes CDR1 SQVTM and CDR2 ANQGSEA. V was pared by 4 bases and J by 0 bases, with 10 bases between. This CDR3 reads CSVAGTLSYNEQFF. The CDR3 DNA reads TGCAGCGTTGCAGGTACTCTCTCCTACAATGAGCAGTTCTTC.

Concerning this clone itself: The junction and the germline gene differ at one end; a read error may be behind it. The gene calls are TRBV29-1 and TRBJ1-5, with D unresolved. CDR3 length: 13 residues. From germline, CDR1 is SQVTM and CDR2 ANQGSEA. CDR3 sequence: CSVEVGLNQPQHF. The DNA of the CDR3 is TGCAGCGTGGAAGTTGGCCTTAATCAGCCCCAGCATTTT.

V gene TRBV19 combines with J gene TRBJ2-5, with TRBD2 matching over 9 bases. This CDR3 contains 14 residues. V was pared by 3 bases and J by 7 bases, with 6 bases of the junction left unmatched. CDR1 is LNHDA and CDR2 is SQIVND in the germline V gene (reference sequence). CDR3 loop: CASSMRGGVGTQYF. The DNA of the CDR3 is TGTGCCAGTAGTATGCGGGGGGGCGTCGGGACCCAGTACTTC.

The chain carries TRBV29-1 and TRBJ1-2; D remains unclear. The germline CDR1 and CDR2 sequences are SQVTM and ANQGSEA. The CDR3 loop spans 13 amino acids. Trimming left V 6 bases short and J 4 bases short, with 15 bases between. CDR3: CSVSLGQVYGYTF. CDR3 coding DNA: TGCAGCGTCTCCCTAGGCCAAGTCTATGGCTACACCTTC. The full variable domain, in which reference TRBV29-1 and TRBJ1-2 provide the parts outside the CDR3, is SAVISQKPSRDICQRGTSLTIQCQVDSQVTMMFWYRQQPGQSLTLIATANQGSEATYESGFVIDKFPISRPNLTFSTLTVSNMSPEDSSIYLCSVSLGQVYGYTFGSGTRLTVV.

There are a few counts of this clone. The chain employs TRBV4-1 and TRBJ1-2; 11 bases agree with TRBD1. The CDR3 contains 13 residues. V shed 3 bases and J 7 bases; nucleotides not matched to a gene: 1. The germline CDR1 and CDR2 sequences are MGHRA and YSYEKL. For the CDR3, the DNA is TGCGCCAGCAGCCAGGGACAGGGGGGTGGCTACACCTTC. The encoded protein is CASSQGQGGGYTF.

This clone is a singleton in its sample. The rearrangement uses TRBV6-1 and TRBJ2-7; D is unresolved. The V gene lost 3 bases and the J gene lost 4 bases, with 7 bases spanning the gap. Germline CDR1 and CDR2: MNHNS and SASEGT. The CDR3 spans 12 residues. The CDR3 DNA is TGTGCCAGCAGTGAGGCAGAATACGAGCAGTACTTC. It codes for CASSEAEYEQYF.

The chain couples TRBV9 to TRBJ2-1, with TRBD2 matching 11 bases. CDR1 SGDLS and CDR2 YYNGEE come from the germline V gene. The CDR3 covers 15 residues. V was clipped by 2 bases and J by 9 bases; unmatched bases: 7. CDR3 in DNA: TGTGCCAGCAGCGTCGAGACTAGCGGGGATAGTGAGCAGTTCTTC. Translating it yields CASSVETSGDSEQFF. The whole variable domain, remainder taken from reference TRBV9 and TRBJ2-1, is DSGVTQTPKHLITATGQRVTLRCSPRSGDLSVYWYQQSLDQGLQFLIQYYNGEERAKGNILERFSAQQFPDLHSELNLSSLELGDSALYFCASSVETSGDSEQFFGPGTRLTVL.

This clone was counted once. The chain combines TRBV2 with TRBJ2-1, with D maybe TRBD1 (7 bases). V lost 5 bases to trimming and J lost 1 base, with 15 bases between them. Germline values: CDR1 SNHLY, CDR2 FYNNEI. The CDR3 is 16 amino acids. CDR3 in amino acids: CASSNHRGGSYNEQFF. The CDR3, as DNA: TGTGCCAGCAGTAACCACAGGGGAGGTTCCTACAATGAGCAGTTCTTC.

The chain is built from TRBV30 and TRBJ2-4; the match to TRBD2 covers 11 bases. With 5 bases clipped from V and 6 bases from J, the junction kept 6 bases outside the gene matches. The CDR3 loop spans 14 amino acids. Germline values: CDR1 GTSNPN, CDR2 SVGIG (reference sequence). The CDR3 DNA reads as TGTGCCTGGGCTAGCGGGGGGTCTACAAACATTCAGTACTTC. Encoded protein: CAWASGGSTNIQYF.

The rearrangement joins TRBV3-1 (or the pseudogene TRBV3-2) to TRBJ1-3; D ambiguous. The germline CDR1 and CDR2 sequences are LGHDT and YNNKEL (reference sequence). V dropped 6 bases and J dropped 4 bases, with 13 bases sitting between them. The CDR3 runs 14 residues. The DNA for the CDR3 is TGTGCCAGCAGTTTCAGTGCCCCCGGAAACACCATATATTTT. It codes for CASSFSAPGNTIYF.

The V gene is TRBV6-6, the J gene TRBJ2-1, with D possibly TRBD1 on 6 matching bases. V was pared by 4 bases and J by 0 bases, with 13 bases between. The CDR3 loop spans 16 amino acids. Germline CDR1 and CDR2: MNHNY and SVGAGI (reference sequence). The CDR3 protein is CASSFRQAHSYNEQFF. DNA for the CDR3: TGTGCCAGCAGTTTTCGACAGGCACACTCCTACAATGAGCAGTTCTTC.

This clone is a singleton in its sample. The chain uses TRBV3-1 (or the pseudogene TRBV3-2) and TRBJ2-2; TRBD2 is a possible D gene (7 bases). Germline V gene lookup returns CDR1 LGHDT and CDR2 YNNKEL (reference sequence). This CDR3 region has 18 residues. Trimming removed 0 bases at V and 5 bases at J, with 19 bases between. CDR3 sequence: CASSQDNVGRGGTGELFF. CDR3 bases: TGTGCCAGCAGCCAAGATAATGTCGGCAGGGGAGGGACCGGGGAGCTGTTTTTT.

In nucleotides, the CDR3 is TGTGCCAGCAGCCCCAGACAGGACACAGATACGCAGTATTTT. Translated: CASSPRQDTDTQYF. The rearrangement joins TRBV7-9 to TRBJ2-3; D may be TRBD1 (6 bases). Germline V gene data show CDR1 as SEHNR and CDR2 as FQNEAQ (reference sequence). The CDR3 runs 14 residues. Trimming took 5 bases from V and 2 from J, leaving 11 bases between them.

The chain has TRBV5-1 and TRBJ2-2, with D unclear. Germline CDR1 SGHRS, CDR2 YFSETQ. The CDR3 sequence is 15 residues long. V was clipped by 1 base and J by 0 bases, with 7 bases between them. The CDR3 bases are TGCGCCAGCAGCTTGCAGGATCCGAACACCGGGGAGCTGTTTTTT. Amino acids: CASSLQDPNTGELFF. Together with reference TRBV5-1 and TRBJ2-2, the CDR3 gives the full variable domain: KAGVTQTPRYLIKTRGQQVTLSCSPISGHRSVSWYQQTPGQGLQFLFEYFSETQRNKGNFPGRFSGRQFSNSRSEMNVSTLELGDSALYLCASSLQDPNTGELFFGEGSRLTVL.